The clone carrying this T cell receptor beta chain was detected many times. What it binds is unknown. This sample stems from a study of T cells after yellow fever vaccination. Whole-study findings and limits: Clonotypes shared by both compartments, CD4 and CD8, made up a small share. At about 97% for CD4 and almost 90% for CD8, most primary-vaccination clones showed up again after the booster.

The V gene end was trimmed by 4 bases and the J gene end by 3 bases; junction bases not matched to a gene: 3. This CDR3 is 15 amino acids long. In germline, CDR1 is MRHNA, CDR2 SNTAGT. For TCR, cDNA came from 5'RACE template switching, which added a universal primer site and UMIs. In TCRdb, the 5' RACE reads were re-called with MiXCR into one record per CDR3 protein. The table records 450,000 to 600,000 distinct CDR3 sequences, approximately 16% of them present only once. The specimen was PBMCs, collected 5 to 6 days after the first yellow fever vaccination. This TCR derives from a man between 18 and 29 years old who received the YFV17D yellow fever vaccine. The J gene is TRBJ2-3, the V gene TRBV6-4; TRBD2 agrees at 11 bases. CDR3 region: CASSVSGGATDTQYF. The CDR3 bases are TGTGCCAGCAGTGTTAGCGGGGGGGCGACAGATACGCAGTATTTT.